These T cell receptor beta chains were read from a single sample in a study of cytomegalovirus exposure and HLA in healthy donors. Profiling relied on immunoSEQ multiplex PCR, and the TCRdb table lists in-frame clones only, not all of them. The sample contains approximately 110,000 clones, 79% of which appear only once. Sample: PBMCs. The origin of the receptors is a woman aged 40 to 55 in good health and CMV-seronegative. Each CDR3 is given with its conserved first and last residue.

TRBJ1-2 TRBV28 CASSSTDSFNYGYTF
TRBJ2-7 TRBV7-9 CASSSSDRSSSYEQYF
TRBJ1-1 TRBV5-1 CASSLGAGTEAFF
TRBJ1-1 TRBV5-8 CASSLAPRQGRRDTEAFF
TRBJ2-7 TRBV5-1 CASSLGGPSSYEQYF
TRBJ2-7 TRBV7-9 CASSLLQGDLTEQYF
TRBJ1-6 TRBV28 CASRPSQGAGSPLHF
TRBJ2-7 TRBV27 CASSLGQGTYEQYF
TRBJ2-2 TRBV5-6 CASSRGNWNTGELFF
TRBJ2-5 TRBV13 CASRPARTSGGVGTQYF
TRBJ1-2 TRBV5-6 CASSSPDREGYTF
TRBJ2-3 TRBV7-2 CASSLAGLASDTQYF
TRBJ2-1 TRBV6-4 CASSALLSSEQFF
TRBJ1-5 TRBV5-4 CASSLGPVNSNQPQHF
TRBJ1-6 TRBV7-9 CASGSGTQDSPLHF
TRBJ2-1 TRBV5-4 CASSPGTGGEQFF
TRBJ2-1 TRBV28 CASSDTGGLYNEQFF
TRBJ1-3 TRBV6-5 CASSLDSGNTIYF
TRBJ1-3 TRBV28 CASRIHSFRDRGNTIYF
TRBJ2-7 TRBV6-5 CASSYAGDEQYF
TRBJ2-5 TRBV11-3 CASSLDVQETQYF
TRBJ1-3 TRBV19 CASRDTGRRNTIYF